This TCR beta chain was recovered during a study of long-term antiretroviral therapy in people with HIV (dated by TCRdb to 2021 to 2024). In terms of the full investigation: The earliest samples were collected about a decade before the 2015 WHO recommendation for immediate ART, when ART was typically delayed until CD4 counts fell. A retrospective serial study tested whether ART initiation and durable HIV suppression were associated with changes in peripheral blood TRB repertoire composition and diversity. Among the 30 or so participants with HIV, about 11 were female. The cohort contributed over 150 cryopreserved PBMC samples from 30 adults with confirmed HIV infection, collected serially over a mean of about six years (range 1-12). No cross-contamination during QIAcube processing was shown when test extractions of a monoclonal T-cell line were performed alongside a few dozen polyclonal samples. Summary of the overall study and its limitations: HIV repertoires had narrower CDR3 length ranges than controls, and the network structure suggested an antigen-experienced repertoire that shifted only slightly toward naive after ART. The samples were dated from about 2004 to 2018, and the ART regimens that were used may be less effective than current ART regimens. Owing to limited PBMC availability, only the TCR beta chain was sequenced, without alpha chain pairing. Inferences about post-ART repertoire changes were limited because no data were available on ART adherence, viral resistance or therapy changes. Starting ART was linked to a significant rise in TRB diversity, yet even with long-term ART the diversity remained significantly lower than in transplant donor controls. Expanded TRB clones identified before ART initiation dominated the repertoire at all time points, although this dominance fluctuated and declined in many PLHIV after ART. Unsorted PBMC were profiled instead of sorted CD4+ and CD8+ T cells because pre-ART samples had limited cell numbers.

To note about this clone: This clone's antigen is unknown. Base qualities were left out, and no much larger clone turns up one base away.

The germline V gene (reference sequence) specifies SEHNR as CDR1 and FQNEAQ as CDR2. The CDR3, cysteine through phenylalanine, is 16 amino acids long. Only the CDR3 part of the read is kept: 48 bases, read in frame from the first base. Trimming takes 1 base from V and 0 bases from J, and the germline ends sit 13 bases apart. The immunoSEQ hsTCRB v3.0 assay was used at survey level resolution for TRB variable region sequencing. TRB sequencing targeted a depth of about 40,000-55,000 T-cell genomes per sample. An Illumina MiSeq with a v3 150-cycle kit was used to sequence the pooled TRB libraries. The source study handled its data this way. Analysis of repertoires was carried out in R inside a reproducible Nextflow workflow spanning QC, data transformation and analysis. LymphoSeq2, an R package for AIRR-Seq data exploration, was used to implement custom analyses. After excluding a handful of samples that yielded fewer than 5000 total TRB sequences, roughly 190 HIV repertoires remained for analysis. Among the 180 to 200 HIV repertoires that were kept, almost 60 were collected before ART initiation and roughly 130 were collected after ART initiation. Repertoires were downsampled to 5000 TRB nucleotide sequences, and summary statistics were averaged over 100 downsampling iterations. Only TRB sequences with CDR3 regions of at least seven amino acids were retained for analysis. Diversity was assessed using a clonality score derived from Shannon entropy and using the Gini coefficient. Repertoire networks linked the top 5000 CDR3 amino acid sequences whenever two sequences differed by an edit distance of one. For TRB CDR3 amino acid sequences, GLIPH2 was used to predict antigen specificity groups and MHC restriction. To flag known associations with CMV, EBV, HIV or tissue antigens, CDR3 amino acid sequences were compared against VDJdb and McPAS-TCR. Pre-ART, post-ART and control groups were compared with Wilcoxon signed-rank tests and Holm-Bonferroni correction. The clones in this table, taken by TCRdb from immuneACCESS, are in-frame only. Not every clone is retained; where verified, under half of the shortfall comes from an unresolved V gene, and the cause of the rest is unknown. V, J and clone size reflect that table, while D and trimming were determined from the DNA. The table for this sample lists roughly 20,000 clones; 90% of them were counted only once. The ten largest clones add up to 7.5% to 10% of the sample.

Participants were included only if at least one PBMC sample before ART initiation and at least two post-ART samples were available. Treatment was received in the United States of America by all participants with HIV. Before DNA extraction, cryopreserved samples of 1-10 million PBMC were thawed and washed. At the time of the earliest PBMC sample, participants with HIV were aged between roughly 20 and 55 years. PBMC samples from each participant spanned 1-4 timepoints before ART initiation and 2-8 timepoints after ART initiation, with a median of 7 samples. For every participant, serial HIV viral load, CD4+ T-cell count, ART history and demographic data were obtained. Genomic DNA was extracted from unsorted PBMC with a Qiagen kit on a QIAcube, processed in batches of 12 samples.

The sequence derives from a woman in her twenties or thirties with HIV. The starting material was unsorted PBMCs, obtained approximately 4.4 years before starting antiretroviral therapy. The chain uses TRBV7-9 and TRBJ2-7, with no D gene named confidently. The CDR3 here reads CASSLGTASISYEQYF. Here is the DNA: TGTGCCAGCAGCTTAGGCACAGCGTCAATCTCCTACGAGCAGTACTTC.